There are many counts of the clone carrying this T cell receptor beta chain. Trimming removed 4 bases at V and 8 bases at J, with 12 bases between. The CDR3 contains 12 residues. From germline, CDR1 is SGHRS and CDR2 YFSETQ. From RNA transcripts, TCR beta CDR3 regions were amplified. First-round RT-PCR of the TCR CDR3 relied on the HTBI primer set. TCRdb passed the multiplex PCR reads through MiXCR, listing each CDR3 protein once. The table lists some 380,000 distinct CDR3 sequences, approximately 13% of them singletons. This entry belongs to a study of T cells in Graves' hyperthyroidism and ophthalmopathy.

Source material: blood. The sequence came from a man aged 25 to 45 with Graves' hyperthyroidism that later progressed to Graves' ophthalmopathy. The V gene is TRBV5-1, the J gene TRBJ1-2; D is uncertain. Here the CDR3 DNA reads TGCGCCAGCAGCAACGCGGAAGGGGGCTACACCTTC. Amino acid sequence: CASSNAEGGYTF.